This section outlines one T cell receptor (beta chain) sequence together with its context. Its antigen is currently unknown. Libraries were prepared by immunoSEQ multiplex PCR; TCRdb keeps only in-frame clonotypes and omits some of them. The data contain 68,000 or so clones, roughly 95% of them singletons. This record belongs to a study of cytomegalovirus exposure and HLA in healthy donors. Overall study findings and caveats: In a later analysis, first-cohort TCR clusters were found to tend to co-occur in the roughly 120 validation repertoires.

Germline assignment: CDR1 MNHNS and CDR2 SASEGT. The CDR3 spans 14 residues. V trimming: 2 bases; J trimming: 3 bases; junction bases outside the gene matches: 4. This chain links TRBV6-1 with TRBJ2-7; 7 bases align to TRBD1. This sequence originates from a young man in good health and CMV-seronegative. What was sequenced was PBMCs. The CDR3: CASSERDSLYEQYF. In DNA, the CDR3 is TGTGCCAGCAGTGAAAGGGACAGTCTCTACGAGCAGTACTTC.